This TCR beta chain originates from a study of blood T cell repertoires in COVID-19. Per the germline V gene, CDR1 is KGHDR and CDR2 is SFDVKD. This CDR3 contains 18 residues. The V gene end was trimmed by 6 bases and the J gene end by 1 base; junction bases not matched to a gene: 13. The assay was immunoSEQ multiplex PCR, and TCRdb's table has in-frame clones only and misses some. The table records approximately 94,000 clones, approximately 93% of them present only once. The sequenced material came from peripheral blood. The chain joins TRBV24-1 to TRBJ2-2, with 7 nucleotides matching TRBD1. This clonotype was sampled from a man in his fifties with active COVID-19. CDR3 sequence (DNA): TGTGCCACCAGTTACAGGGGTGGTACTTCGGTGAACACCGGGGAGCTGTTTTTT. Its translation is CATSYRGGTSVNTGELFF.